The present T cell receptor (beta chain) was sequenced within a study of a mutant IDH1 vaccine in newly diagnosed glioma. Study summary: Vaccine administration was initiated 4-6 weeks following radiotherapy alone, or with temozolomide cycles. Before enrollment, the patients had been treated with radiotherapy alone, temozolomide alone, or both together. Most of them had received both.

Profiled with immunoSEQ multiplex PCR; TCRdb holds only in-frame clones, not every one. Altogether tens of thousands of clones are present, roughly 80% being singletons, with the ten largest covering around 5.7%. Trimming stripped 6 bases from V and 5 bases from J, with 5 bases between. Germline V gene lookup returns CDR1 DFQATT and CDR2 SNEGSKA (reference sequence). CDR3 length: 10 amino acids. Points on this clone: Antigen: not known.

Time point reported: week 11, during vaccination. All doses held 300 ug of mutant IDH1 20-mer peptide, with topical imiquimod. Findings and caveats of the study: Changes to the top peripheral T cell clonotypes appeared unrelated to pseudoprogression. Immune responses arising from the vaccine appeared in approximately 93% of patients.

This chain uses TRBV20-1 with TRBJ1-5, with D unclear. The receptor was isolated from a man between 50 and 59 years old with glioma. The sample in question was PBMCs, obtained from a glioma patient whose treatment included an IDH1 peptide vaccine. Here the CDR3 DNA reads TGCAGTGCCTCGGATCAGCCCCAGCATTTT. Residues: CSASDQPQHF.